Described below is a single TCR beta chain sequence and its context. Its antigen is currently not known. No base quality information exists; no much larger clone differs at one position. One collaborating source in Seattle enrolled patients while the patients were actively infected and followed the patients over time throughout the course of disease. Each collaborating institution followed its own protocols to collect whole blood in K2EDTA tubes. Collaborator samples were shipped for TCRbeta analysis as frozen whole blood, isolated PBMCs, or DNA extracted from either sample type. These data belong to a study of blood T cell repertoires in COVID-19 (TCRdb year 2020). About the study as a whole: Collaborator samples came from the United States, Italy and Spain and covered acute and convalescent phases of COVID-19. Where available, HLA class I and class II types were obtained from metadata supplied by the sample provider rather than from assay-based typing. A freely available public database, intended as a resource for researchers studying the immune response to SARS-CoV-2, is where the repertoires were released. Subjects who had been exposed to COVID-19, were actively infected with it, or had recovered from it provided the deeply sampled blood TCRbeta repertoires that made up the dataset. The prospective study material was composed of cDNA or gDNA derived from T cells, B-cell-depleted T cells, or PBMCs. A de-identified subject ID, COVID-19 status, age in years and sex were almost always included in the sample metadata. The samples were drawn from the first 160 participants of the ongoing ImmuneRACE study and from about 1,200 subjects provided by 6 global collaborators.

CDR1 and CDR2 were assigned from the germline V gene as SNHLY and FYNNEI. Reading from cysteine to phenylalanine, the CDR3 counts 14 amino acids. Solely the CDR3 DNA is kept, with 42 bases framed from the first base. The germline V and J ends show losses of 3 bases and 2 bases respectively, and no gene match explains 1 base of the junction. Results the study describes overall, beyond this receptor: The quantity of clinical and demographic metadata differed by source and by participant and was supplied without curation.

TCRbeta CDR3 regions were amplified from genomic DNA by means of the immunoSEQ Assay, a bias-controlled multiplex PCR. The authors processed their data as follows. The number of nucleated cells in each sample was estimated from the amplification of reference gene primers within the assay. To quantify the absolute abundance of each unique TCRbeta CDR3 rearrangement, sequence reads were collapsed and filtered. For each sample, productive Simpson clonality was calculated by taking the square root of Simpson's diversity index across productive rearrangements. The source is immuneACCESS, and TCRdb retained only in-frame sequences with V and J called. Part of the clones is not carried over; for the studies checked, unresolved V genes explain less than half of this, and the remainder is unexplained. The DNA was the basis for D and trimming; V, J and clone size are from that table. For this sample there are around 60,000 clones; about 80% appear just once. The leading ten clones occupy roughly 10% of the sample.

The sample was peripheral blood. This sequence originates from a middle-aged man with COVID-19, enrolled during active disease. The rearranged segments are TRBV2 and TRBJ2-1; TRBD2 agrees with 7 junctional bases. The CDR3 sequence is CASSEGGAYNEQFF. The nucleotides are TGTGCCAGCAGTGAGGGGGGGGCCTACAATGAGCAGTTCTTC.